These 25 T cell receptor beta chains came from one sample sequenced in a study of T cell repertoires in cytomegalovirus infection. Each CDR3 protein is one row after TCRdb ran MiXCR on the reads. In the table there are approximately 500,000 distinct CDR3 sequences, roughly 10% of which are singletons. Material: PBMCs. These receptors all stem from a human donor in good health (CMV status not recorded). Some clones in this sample may be carry-over from other donors' samples.

This clonotype was detected many times. V usage is TRBV19 and J usage is TRBJ1-2, with TRBD1 matching 7 bases. V dropped 7 bases and J dropped 2; count of bases not matched to a gene: 10. The CDR3 runs 15 residues. CDR1 and CDR2 (germline): LNHDA, SQIVND (reference sequence). DNA for the CDR3: TGTGCCAGTACCCAGGGACAGTTGCTAAACTATGGCTACACCTTC. Residues: CASTQGQLLNYGYTF.

In its sample, this clonotype was seen a few times. This chain connects TRBV28 to TRBJ1-5; maybe TRBD1 (5 bases). From germline, CDR1 is MDHEN and CDR2 SYDVKM. The CDR3 consists of 15 residues. V was pared by 6 bases and J by 7 bases, with 19 bases between. CDR3 amino acids: CASRTQGGGNQPQHF. The CDR3 bases are TGTGCCAGCAGGACGCAGGGAGGAGGAAACCAGCCCCAGCATTTT.

In its sample, this clonotype was seen a few times. The chain is built from TRBV5-4 and TRBJ1-1, with TRBD1 identical over 9 bases. V gave up 5 bases and J gave up 4 bases; unmatched junction bases: 9. The germline gives CDR1 SGHNT, CDR2 YYREEE (reference sequence). The CDR3 is 15 amino acids. CDR3 sequence (DNA): TGTGCCAGCAGTTTGACCGGACAGGGGCGCACTGAAGCTTTCTTT. Its translation is CASSLTGQGRTEAFF.

This chain links TRBV28 with TRBJ2-1; 8 nucleotides match TRBD1. CDR1 and CDR2 from the germline V gene are MDHEN and SYDVKM. This CDR3 is built from 15 residues. With V trimmed by 7 bases and J by 3 bases, 8 bases remained unmatched. CDR3 sequence: CASTSTGGNYNEQFF. DNA of the CDR3: TGTGCCAGCACCAGTACAGGGGGAAACTACAATGAGCAGTTCTTC.

The table lists this clonotype with a few counts. The rearrangement uses TRBV11-2 and TRBJ2-1, with 10 nucleotides matching TRBD2. Germline loops: CDR1 SGHAT, CDR2 FQNNGV. The length of the CDR3 is 18 residues. V gave up 4 bases and J gave up 0 bases; unmatched junction bases: 9. CDR3 loop: CASSSLTPSGSSYNEQFF. The CDR3, as DNA: TGTGCCAGCAGCTCACTAACCCCTAGCGGGAGCTCCTACAATGAGCAGTTCTTC.

This clonotype was observed a handful of times. The chain carries TRBV5-6 and TRBJ1-5; 7 bases line up with TRBD1. Unmatched junction bases numbered 9, after V lost 3 bases and J lost 0 bases. The germline V gene encodes CDR1 SGHDT and CDR2 YYEEEE. This CDR3 contains 17 residues. The CDR3 is CASSSGGQFYSNQPQHF. CDR3 coding DNA: TGTGCCAGCAGCTCCGGGGGACAGTTCTATAGCAATCAGCCCCAGCATTTT.

V is TRBV3-1 and J is TRBJ2-7, with TRBD2 matching over 10 bases. After removal of 6 bases from V and 3 bases from J, the junction contained 5 bases not matched to a gene. The CDR3 consists of 14 residues. Germline V CDR1 and CDR2: LGHDT, YNNKEL (reference sequence). The CDR3 spells CASSRKREGYEQYF. CDR3 DNA sequence: TGTGCCAGCAGTCGCAAGCGGGAGGGCTACGAGCAGTACTTC.

This clonotype was seen ten or more times. The chain combines TRBV11-2 with TRBJ1-1, with D hard to call. V dropped 1 base and J dropped 7 bases, with 16 bases sitting between them. Germline CDR1 SGHAT, CDR2 FQNNGV. The CDR3 contains 15 residues. The CDR3 sequence: CASSLVGRRLFEAFF. Here the CDR3 DNA reads TGTGCCAGCAGCTTAGTTGGTAGGCGACTTTTTGAAGCTTTCTTT.

This clonotype was seen repeatedly, ten times or more. The gene calls are TRBV7-2 and TRBJ2-1, with 8 bases matching TRBD2. V lost 5 bases and J lost 2; bases outside the gene matches: 26. Per the germline V gene, CDR1 is SGHTA and CDR2 is FQGNSA. The CDR3 length is 22 residues. The chain's CDR3 is CASSRTGITRLAYEWTYNEQFF. The DNA for the CDR3 is TGTGCCAGCAGCCGTACGGGGATTACGAGACTAGCGTATGAATGGACCTACAATGAGCAGTTCTTC.

The V call is TRBV10-2, the J call TRBJ1-5; D unclear. CDR3 size: 16 residues. Germline CDR1 and CDR2: WSHSY and SAAADI. V lost 5 bases, J lost 5 bases, and 19 bases lay in between. The chain's CDR3 is CASSPGGANPHQPQHF. The CDR3 DNA sequence: TGCGCCAGCAGTCCAGGAGGTGCCAACCCCCATCAGCCCCAGCATTTT.

This clonotype came up many times. The V call is TRBV15, the J call TRBJ1-2, with a weak D call TRBD1 (5 bases). The V gene lost 0 bases and the J gene lost 0 bases, with 11 bases spanning the gap. This CDR3 has 16 amino acids. CDR1 LNHNV and CDR2 YYDKDF come from the germline V gene (reference sequence). CDR3 region: CATSRDRRQTNYGYTF. In DNA, the CDR3 is TGTGCCACCAGCAGAGATCGGAGACAGACTAACTATGGCTACACCTTC.

This clonotype was seen at least ten times. Here the CDR3 reads CAISGKSQGEAFF. Written as DNA, the CDR3 is TGTGCCATCAGTGGTAAATCGCAGGGGGAAGCTTTCTTT. The chain is built from TRBV10-3 and TRBJ1-1; the D gene is possibly TRBD1 (6 bases). This CDR3 contains 13 residues. V lost 4 bases to trimming and J lost 8 bases, with 14 bases between them. From germline, CDR1 is ENHRY and CDR2 SYGVKD.

This clonotype was counted between two and nine times. This chain links TRBV9 with TRBJ2-5; D not certain. The ends were cut back, 0 bases at V and 2 bases at J, with 14 bases in the middle. The CDR3 sequence is 16 residues long. From germline, CDR1 is SGDLS and CDR2 YYNGEE. CDR3 in amino acids: CASSVAPGTLQETQYF. In DNA, the CDR3 is TGTGCCAGCAGCGTAGCTCCAGGAACCTTACAAGAGACCCAGTACTTC.

In its sample, this clonotype was seen many times. This rearrangement joins TRBV2 to TRBJ1-6; 9 bases match TRBD1. Losses at the gene ends were 2 bases for V and 8 bases for J; bases not matched to a gene: 7. This CDR3 has 16 residues. Germline V gene data show CDR1 as SNHLY and CDR2 as FYNNEI. The CDR3 DNA sequence: TGTGCCAGCAGTGAAAGGGGGACAGGGCTCTATTCACCCCTCCACTTT. Amino acid sequence: CASSERGTGLYSPLHF.

The J gene is TRBJ2-3, the V gene TRBV18, with D tentatively TRBD2 (6 bases). There are 16 residues in the CDR3. V was cut by 2 bases and J by 3 bases, with 15 bases left in between. In germline, CDR1 is KGHSH, CDR2 LQKENI. CDR3 in amino acids: CASSPTREPRTDTQYF. CDR3 nucleotides: TGTGCCAGCTCACCAACCCGGGAGCCCCGGACAGATACGCAGTATTTT.

The V call is TRBV3-1, the J call TRBJ1-5, with 10 nucleotides matching TRBD1. Germline lookup yields CDR1 LGHDT and CDR2 YNNKEL (reference sequence). The CDR3 runs to 18 residues. V lost 0 bases, J lost 7 bases, and 12 bases stayed unmatched. The chain's CDR3 is CASSQDPWTGDRGQPQHF. CDR3 coding DNA: TGTGCCAGCAGCCAAGATCCCTGGACGGGGGACAGGGGACAGCCCCAGCATTTT.

This clonotype was seen many times. V usage is TRBV12-3 or TRBV12-4 and J usage is TRBJ1-6, with no clear D. The V end was cut by 2 bases, the J end by 7 bases, with 9 bases between. The CDR3 runs to 14 residues. CDR3 sequence (DNA): TGTGCCAGCAGTTTATGGGGTCAGAATTCACCCCTCCACTTT. Its protein is CASSLWGQNSPLHF.

This clonotype was counted between two and nine times. The genes are TRBV20-1 and TRBJ2-7; 8 bases are shared with TRBD1. The germline gives CDR1 DFQATT, CDR2 SNEGSKA (reference sequence). The CDR3 runs to 14 residues. V lost 2 bases and J lost 3; bases outside the gene matches: 6. CDR3 in DNA: TGCAGTGCTAGACTGACAGGGGTGGGCTACGAGCAGTACTTC. Encoded protein: CSARLTGVGYEQYF.

This sequence joins TRBV3-1 and TRBJ2-5; D remains ambiguous. This CDR3 contains 14 residues. V lost 3 bases and J lost 1, with 9 bases in between. Looked up from germline, CDR1 is LGHDT and CDR2 is YNNKEL (reference sequence). The CDR3 sequence: CASSQRIVQETQYF. The CDR3, as DNA: TGTGCCAGCAGCCAGAGAATAGTCCAAGAGACCCAGTACTTC.

The chain links TRBV2 to TRBJ1-6; 7 bases fit TRBD1. This CDR3 region has 15 residues. The ends lost 6 bases at V and 2 bases at J; junction bases unmatched: 4. The germline CDR1 and CDR2 sequences are SNHLY and FYNNEI. The CDR3 reads CASRPGQPYNSPLHF. In DNA form, the CDR3 reads TGTGCCAGCAGGCCGGGACAGCCCTATAATTCACCCCTCCACTTT.

This clonotype was observed many times. This sequence joins TRBV29-1 and TRBJ1-5; 7 bases are shared with TRBD1. This CDR3 has 13 amino acids. Germline assignment: CDR1 SQVTM and CDR2 ANQGSEA. The V gene end was trimmed by 7 bases and the J gene end by 9 bases; junction bases not matched to a gene: 12. The CDR3 region is CSGRTGIKGPQHF. The CDR3 DNA is TGCAGCGGAAGGACAGGTATCAAAGGGCCCCAGCATTTT.

The chain joins TRBV28 to TRBJ2-1; 12 nucleotides agree with TRBD2. The CDR3 totals 15 residues. V shed 4 bases, J shed 8 bases, and the junction held 6 bases outside the gene matches. The germline V gene encodes CDR1 MDHEN and CDR2 SYDVKM. Here the CDR3 DNA reads TGTGCCAGCAGTTCTAGCGGGAGGGCCGGCGATGAGCAGTTCTTC. It translates to CASSSSGRAGDEQFF.

The chain employs TRBV10-3 and TRBJ2-7; 7 positions match TRBD1. CDR3 length: 13 residues. Trimming at V came to 1 base and at J to 7 bases, leaving 4 bases not matched to a gene. In germline, CDR1 is ENHRY, CDR2 SYGVKD. The CDR3: CAISEFEQGEQYF. CDR3 nucleotides: TGTGCCATCAGTGAGTTTGAACAGGGGGAGCAGTACTTC.

This chain uses TRBV9 with TRBJ2-2, with TRBD1 matching over 10 bases. Germline V gene lookup returns CDR1 SGDLS and CDR2 YYNGEE. The CDR3 extends over 16 amino acids. V was pared by 1 base and J by 8 bases, with 8 bases of the junction left unmatched. CDR3 protein: CASSVMGTGAPGELFF. CDR3 DNA sequence: TGTGCCAGCAGCGTAATGGGGACAGGGGCGCCGGGGGAGCTGTTTTTT.

This clonotype occurred many times. At one of its ends the junction is not consistent with the germline gene, which may arise from a read error. This chain links TRBV19 with TRBJ1-2; 8 bases are shared with TRBD1. CDR3 size: 11 residues. CDR1 is LNHDA and CDR2 is SQIVND in the germline V gene (reference sequence). CDR3 DNA: TGTGCCAGTAGTACTCCGGGACAGGCAGACTTC. Translated: CASSTPGQADF.